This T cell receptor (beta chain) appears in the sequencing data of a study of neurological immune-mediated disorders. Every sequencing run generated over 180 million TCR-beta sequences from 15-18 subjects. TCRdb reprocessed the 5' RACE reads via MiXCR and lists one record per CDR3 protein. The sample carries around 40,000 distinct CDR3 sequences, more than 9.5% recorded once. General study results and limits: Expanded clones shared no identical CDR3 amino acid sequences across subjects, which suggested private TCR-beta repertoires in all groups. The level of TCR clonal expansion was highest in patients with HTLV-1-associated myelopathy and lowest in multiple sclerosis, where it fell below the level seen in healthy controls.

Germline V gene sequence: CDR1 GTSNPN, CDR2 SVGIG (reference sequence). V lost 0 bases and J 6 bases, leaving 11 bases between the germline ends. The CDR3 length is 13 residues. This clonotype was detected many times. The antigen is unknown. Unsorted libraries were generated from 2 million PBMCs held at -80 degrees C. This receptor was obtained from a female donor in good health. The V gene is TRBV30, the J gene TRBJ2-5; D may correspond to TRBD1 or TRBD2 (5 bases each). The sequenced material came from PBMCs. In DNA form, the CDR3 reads TGTGCCTGGAGTGTCCCGGGGCAAAAGACCCAGTACTTC. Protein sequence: CAWSVPGQKTQYF.